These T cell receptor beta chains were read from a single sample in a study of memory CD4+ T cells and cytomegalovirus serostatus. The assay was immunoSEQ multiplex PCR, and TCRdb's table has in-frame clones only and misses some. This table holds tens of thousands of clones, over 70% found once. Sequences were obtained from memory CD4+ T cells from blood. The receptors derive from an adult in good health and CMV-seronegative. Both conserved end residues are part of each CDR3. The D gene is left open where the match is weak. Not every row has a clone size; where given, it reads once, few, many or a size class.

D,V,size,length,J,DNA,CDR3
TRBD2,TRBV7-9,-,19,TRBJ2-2,TGTGCCAGCAGCCCCCTCGGGGGTGGCGGGGGGGCGAACACCGGGGAGCTGTTTTTT,CASSPLGGGGGANTGELFF
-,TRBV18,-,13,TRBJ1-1,TGTGCCAGCTCAGGGAGCCTGGACACTGAAGCTTTCTTT,CASSGSLDTEAFF
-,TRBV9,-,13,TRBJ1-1,TGTGCCAGCAGCGTAAAACCATTCACTGAAGCTTTCTTT,CASSVKPFTEAFF
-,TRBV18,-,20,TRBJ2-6,TGTGCCAGCTCCCGTTTTCAAACAGGAATTGGGAGCTCTGGGGCCAACGTCCTGACTTTC,CASSRFQTGIGSSGANVLTF
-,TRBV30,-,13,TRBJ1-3,TGTGCCTGGAGTCATAGCTCTGGAAACACCATATATTTT,CAWSHSSGNTIYF
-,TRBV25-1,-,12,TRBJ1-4,TGTGCCAGCATGGGCGGGGGGGAAAAACTGTTTTTT,CASMGGGEKLFF
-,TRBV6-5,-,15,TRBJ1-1,TGTGCCAGCAGTTACAATTGGGGGCGGAACACTGAAGCTTTCTTT,CASSYNWGRNTEAFF
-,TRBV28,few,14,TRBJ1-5,TGTGCCAGCAGTCAGACAGTGAGCAATCAGCCCCAGCATTTT,CASSQTVSNQPQHF
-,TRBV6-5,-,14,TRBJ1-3,TGTGCCAGCAGTTACGCACAATCTGGAAACACCATATATTTT,CASSYAQSGNTIYF
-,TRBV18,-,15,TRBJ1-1,TGTGCCAGCTCGCCCACACAGGGTAGTTTCGCTGAAGCTTTCTTT,CASSPTQGSFAEAFF